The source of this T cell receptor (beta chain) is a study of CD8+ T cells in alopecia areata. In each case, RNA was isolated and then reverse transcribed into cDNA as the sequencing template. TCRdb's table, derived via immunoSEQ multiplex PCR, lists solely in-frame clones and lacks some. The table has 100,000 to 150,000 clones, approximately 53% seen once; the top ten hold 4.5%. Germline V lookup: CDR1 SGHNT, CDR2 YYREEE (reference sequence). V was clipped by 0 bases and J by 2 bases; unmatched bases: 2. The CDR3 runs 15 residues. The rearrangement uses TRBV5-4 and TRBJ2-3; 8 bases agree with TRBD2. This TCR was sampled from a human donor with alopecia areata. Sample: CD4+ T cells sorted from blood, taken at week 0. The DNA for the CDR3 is TGTGCCAGCAGCTTGGCGGGAGGGCCCACAGATACGCAGTATTTT. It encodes CASSLAGGPTDTQYF.